These 29 T cell receptor beta chains were sequenced from one sample in a study of cytomegalovirus exposure and HLA in healthy donors. This PCR relied on a set of 60 Vbeta primers and 13 Jbeta primers. Data came from immunoSEQ multiplex PCR; TCRdb stores just in-frame clones and leaves some out. There are under 200,000 clones in the sample; around 80% occur only once, and around 8% lies in the top ten. The sequencing sample was made of PBMCs. Receptors were obtained from a male donor in good health and CMV-seropositive.

This clone was observed a few times. The V call is TRBV9, the J call TRBJ1-4; D is undetermined. Deletions cut 4 bases from V and 7 bases from J, with 11 bases between. The CDR3 spans 13 residues. Germline CDR1 reads SGDLS; CDR2 reads YYNGEE. The CDR3, as DNA: TGTGCCAGCAGCCCAGGACTGAGTGAAAAACTGTTTTTT. Amino acids: CASSPGLSEKLFF. The complete variable domain, with remaining parts taken from reference TRBV9 and TRBJ1-4, reads DSGVTQTPKHLITATGQRVTLRCSPRSGDLSVYWYQQSLDQGLQFLIQYYNGEERAKGNILERFSAQQFPDLHSELNLSSLELGDSALYFCASSPGLSEKLFFGSGTQLSVL.

This clone was detected only once. The chain joins TRBV19 to TRBJ1-2; weak D call: TRBD1 (5 bases). The CDR3 sequence is 15 residues long. Germline-derived CDR1 and CDR2 are LNHDA and SQIVND (reference sequence). V dropped 5 bases and J dropped 8 bases, with 21 bases sitting between them. CDR3 region: CASSDRPWRGGGYTF. CDR3 coding DNA: TGTGCCAGTAGTGACCGCCCGTGGAGGGGCGGAGGCTACACCTTC.

The chain combines TRBV4-3 with TRBJ1-5; D ambiguous. CDR1 and CDR2 from the germline V gene are LGHNA and YSLEER. The length of the CDR3 is 16 residues. V was shortened by 0 bases and J by 0 bases, with 9 bases between the two germline ends. CDR3 nucleotide sequence: TGCGCCAGCAGCCAAGATCTCTACGGTAGCAATCAGCCCCAGCATTTT. This encodes CASSQDLYGSNQPQHF.

CDR3 in amino acids: CASRIQKLGSYEQYF. The CDR3 bases are TGCGCCAGCAGGATACAGAAGTTGGGTTCCTACGAGCAGTACTTC. The rearrangement uses TRBV10-2 and TRBJ2-7, with D unclear. Trimming shortened V by 6 bases and J by 1 base, and 16 bases separated the two germline ends. Germline V gene sequence: CDR1 WSHSY, CDR2 SAAADI. The CDR3 length is 15 residues.

The chain uses TRBV6-5 and TRBJ2-1, with D possibly matching TRBD2 (5 bases). This CDR3 has 14 amino acids. Looked up from germline, CDR1 is MNHEY and CDR2 is SVGAGI. Deletions cut 5 bases from V and 14 bases from J, with 22 bases between. The CDR3 DNA follows: TGTGCCAGCAGTACGGGAACGGCCTTGTCCGGGGAGTTCTTC. This translates into CASSTGTALSGEFF.

The rearrangement joins TRBV5-4 to TRBJ1-1; 8 nucleotides align to TRBD1. The CDR3 runs 18 residues. The germline CDR1 and CDR2 sequences are SGHNT and YYREEE (reference sequence). The V gene end was trimmed by 0 bases and the J gene end by 6 bases; junction bases not matched to a gene: 16. This CDR3 reads CASSLDYRGGTSRPEAFF. The CDR3 DNA reads TGTGCCAGCAGCTTGGATTACAGGGGGGGAACGAGCCGGCCTGAAGCTTTCTTT.

The V gene is TRBV7-2, the J gene TRBJ1-6, with a weak D call TRBD1 (5 bases). CDR1 is SGHTA, CDR2 FQGNSA, per germline. The CDR3 consists of 15 residues. The germline V and J ends were trimmed by 3 bases and 9 bases, with 15 bases remaining between them. CDR3 nucleotide sequence: TGTGCCAGCAGCTTCATGACAGAACAAGGTTCACCCCTCCACTTT. It is translated as CASSFMTEQGSPLHF.

This clone was seen just once. The CDR3 protein is CASSVGGASGANVLTF. The CDR3 region has the DNA TGTGCCAGCAGCGTCGGTGGGGCCTCTGGGGCCAACGTCCTGACTTTC. The J gene is TRBJ2-6, the V gene TRBV7-6; D possibly corresponds to TRBD1 (5 bases). Germline values: CDR1 SGHVS, CDR2 FNYEAQ. This CDR3 region has 16 residues. Trimming took 5 bases from V and 0 from J, leaving 11 bases between them.

V usage is TRBV5-4 and J usage is TRBJ2-4; 7 bases are a match to TRBD2. CDR1 SGHNT and CDR2 YYREEE come from the germline V gene (reference sequence). With V trimmed by 1 base and J by 0 bases, 4 bases remained unmatched. The CDR3 is 16 amino acids. The CDR3 DNA sequence: TGTGCCAGCAGCTTGTCGGGGGGACTAGCCAAAAACATTCAGTACTTC. Translation gives CASSLSGGLAKNIQYF.

The J gene is TRBJ1-3, the V gene TRBV5-1; the D is unclear. Trimming cost V 3 bases and J 4 bases, with 11 bases left between them. From germline, CDR1 is SGHRS and CDR2 YFSETQ. The CDR3 extends over 14 amino acids. This chain's CDR3 is CASSSVSSGNTIYF. The DNA of the CDR3 is TGCGCCAGCAGCTCCGTATCTTCGGGAAACACCATATATTTT.

V usage is TRBV27 and J usage is TRBJ1-5; D remains ambiguous. The CDR3 length is 13 residues. CDR1 and CDR2 (germline): MNHEY, SMNVEV (reference sequence). Trimming pared 8 bases from V and 8 bases from J, leaving 16 bases between. CDR3 DNA sequence: TGTGCCAGCCTCCCCGGCAGGCAGGAGCCCCAGCATTTT. Protein sequence: CASLPGRQEPQHF.

This chain joins TRBV19 and TRBJ1-3; unclear D gene. This CDR3 spans 14 amino acids. Germline values: CDR1 LNHDA, CDR2 SQIVND (reference sequence). V gave up 6 bases and J gave up 3 bases, with 12 bases separating them. The CDR3 DNA sequence: TGTGCCAGTAGGTCGCGGGGAATTGGAAACACCATATATTTT. Protein product: CASRSRGIGNTIYF. Variable domain in full (rest from reference TRBV19 and TRBJ1-3): DGGITQSPKYLFRKEGQNVTLSCEQNLNHDAMYWYRQDPGQGLRLIYYSQIVNDFQKGDIAEGYSVSREKKESFPLTVTSAQKNPTAFYLCASRSRGIGNTIYFGEGSWLTVV.

V usage is TRBV7-2 and J usage is TRBJ2-7, with a weak D call TRBD2 (6 bases). The CDR3 is made up of 14 amino acids. V was trimmed by 4 bases and J by 3 bases, leaving 13 bases between them. The V gene's germline CDR1 is SGHTA and CDR2 FQGNSA. CDR3 DNA sequence: TGTGCCAGCAGCTCCTCAGGGAGGAGCTACGAGCAGTACTTC. Translated: CASSSSGRSYEQYF.

A remark on this clone: This specimen includes other DNA sequences encoding the same CDR3. The chain employs TRBV6-5 and TRBJ1-2, with a tentative D call TRBD1 (6 bases). Trimming stripped 4 bases from V and 2 bases from J, with 8 bases between. This CDR3 contains 13 residues. In germline, CDR1 is MNHEY, CDR2 SVGAGI. CDR3 nucleotide sequence: TGTGCCAGCAGTTTGACAGGAAACTATGGCTACACCTTC. Translation gives CASSLTGNYGYTF.

Only one count was recorded for this clone. J is TRBJ1-4 and V is TRBV5-5; 9 bases are shared with TRBD1. In germline, CDR1 is SGHKS, CDR2 YYEKEE (reference sequence). The CDR3 totals 14 residues. V shed 4 bases, J shed 7 bases, and the junction held 5 bases outside the gene matches. For the CDR3, the DNA is TGTGCCAGCAGCCCACAGGGGGCGGGTGAAAAACTGTTTTTT. Protein product: CASSPQGAGEKLFF. Complete variable domain (other parts from reference TRBV5-5 and TRBJ1-4): DAGVTQSPTHLIKTRGQQVTLRCSPISGHKSVSWYQQVLGQGPQFIFQYYEKEERGRGNFPDRFSARQFPNYSSELNVNALLLGDSALYLCASSPQGAGEKLFFGSGTQLSVL.

This chain connects TRBV10-3 to TRBJ1-2; 8 bases map to TRBD1. In germline, CDR1 is ENHRY, CDR2 SYGVKD. The CDR3 has 14 amino acids. Trimming at V came to 8 bases and at J to 4 bases, leaving 9 bases not matched to a gene. The CDR3 here is CAISGQGQTYGYTF. CDR3 DNA sequence: TGTGCCATCTCCGGACAGGGTCAGACCTATGGCTACACCTTC.

J is TRBJ2-1 and V is TRBV11-2; no firm D call. The germline V gene has CDR1 SGHAT and CDR2 FQNNGV. There are 15 residues in the CDR3. The V and J ends lost 3 bases and 0 bases respectively, with 9 bases between them. In nucleotides, the CDR3 is TGTGCCAGCAGCTTTAGCAGTAGCTCCTACAATGAGCAGTTCTTC. It is translated as CASSFSSSSYNEQFF.

The chain joins TRBV27 to TRBJ1-3; maybe TRBD1 (6 bases). Germline CDR1 reads MNHEY; CDR2 reads SMNVEV (reference sequence). Trimming left V 6 bases short and J 1 base short, with 16 bases between. The CDR3 is 16 amino acids. CDR3 DNA sequence: TGTGCCAGCAGCCACACCGGGACACTTTCTGGAAACACCATATATTTT. Translation: CASSHTGTLSGNTIYF.

The chain employs TRBV6-4 and TRBJ2-3, with 10 bases that match TRBD2. Unmatched junction bases numbered 6, after V lost 7 bases and J lost 2 bases. Per germline, CDR1 MRHNA and CDR2 SNTAGT. This CDR3 is 15 amino acids long. In DNA, the CDR3 is TGTGCCAGCAATAGAGCGGGGGGGTCCACAGATACGCAGTATTTT. Residues: CASNRAGGSTDTQYF.

In this sample, this clone turned up a few times. This rearrangement joins TRBV30 to TRBJ2-1; TRBD2 aligns across 8 bases. CDR1 GTSNPN and CDR2 SVGIG come from the germline V gene (reference sequence). The CDR3 runs 15 residues. With V trimmed by 4 bases and J by 6 bases, 11 bases remained unmatched. The CDR3 reads CAWIVAGTGRNEQFF. The CDR3 nucleotides are TGTGCCTGGATAGTAGCGGGGACGGGGCGCAATGAGCAGTTCTTC.

The rearrangement joins TRBV5-8 to TRBJ2-4; tentatively, D is TRBD1 (5 bases). Looked up from germline, CDR1 is SGHTS and CDR2 is YDEGEE. Trimming removed 3 bases from V and 3 bases from J, with 10 bases in between. The length of the CDR3 is 14 residues. CDR3 DNA sequence: TGTGCCAGCAGCTCCGACAGAGGCAAAAACATTCAGTACTTC. It is translated as CASSSDRGKNIQYF. Full variable domain (remainder filled in from reference TRBV5-8 and TRBJ2-4): EAGVTQSPTHLIKTRGQQATLRCSPISGHTSVYWYQQALGLGLQFLLWYDEGEERNRGNFPPRFSGRQFPNYSSELNVNALELEDSALYLCASSSDRGKNIQYFGAGTRLSVL.

The chain couples TRBV5-1 to TRBJ1-2; D is perhaps TRBD1 (5 bases). With 4 bases removed from V and 4 bases from J, the gap between germline ends came to 11 bases. CDR1 is SGHRS, CDR2 YFSETQ, per germline. This CDR3 has 13 residues. The CDR3: CASSKRTLYGYTF. The CDR3, as DNA: TGCGCCAGCAGCAAAAGGACACTCTATGGCTACACCTTC.

This chain joins TRBV11-2 and TRBJ1-5; D not resolved. The V gene's germline CDR1 is SGHAT and CDR2 FQNNGV. CDR3 length equals 13 residues. V lost 3 bases to trimming and J lost 5 bases, with 8 bases between them. In DNA form, the CDR3 reads TGTGCCAGCAGCTTTTACATCGATCAGCCCCAGCATTTT. It yields the protein CASSFYIDQPQHF.

About this clone itself: Other nucleotide sequences in the sample specify the same CDR3. The rearrangement uses TRBV6-6 and TRBJ2-2, with 7 nucleotides matching TRBD1. V shed 6 bases, J shed 4 bases, and the junction held 2 bases outside the gene matches. The CDR3 length is 13 residues. The V gene's germline CDR1 is MNHNY and CDR2 SVGAGI (reference sequence). CDR3: CASREGATGELFF. The CDR3 DNA reads as TGTGCCAGCAGAGAGGGGGCCACCGGGGAGCTGTTTTTT.

The CDR3 DNA reads TGTGCCAGCAGCCCCGCGCCGGGACAGGGGGAAGGAGGCACAGATACGCAGTATTTT. Translated, it gives CASSPAPGQGEGGTDTQYF. The chain carries TRBV5-4 and TRBJ2-3; 11 bases line up with TRBD1. CDR3 length: 19 amino acids. Trimming removed 4 bases from V and 1 base from J; junction bases left unmatched: 14. Germline values: CDR1 SGHNT, CDR2 YYREEE (reference sequence).

The CDR3 here is CASSYQDTGELFF. The CDR3 nucleotides read TGTGCCAGCAGTTACCAGGACACCGGGGAGCTGTTTTTT. The genes are TRBV6-5 and TRBJ2-2; D gene unclear. CDR3 length equals 13 residues. Germline values: CDR1 MNHEY, CDR2 SVGAGI. V lost 2 bases to trimming and J lost 3 bases, with 4 bases between them.

This clone has a handful of counts. V gene TRBV9 combines with J gene TRBJ1-3; D remains unclear. V lost 0 bases and J lost 3, with 10 bases in between. The CDR3 is made up of 15 amino acids. From germline, CDR1 is SGDLS and CDR2 YYNGEE. This CDR3 reads CASSVESSGGNTIYF. Written as DNA, the CDR3 is TGTGCCAGCAGCGTAGAGTCCTCCGGTGGAAACACCATATATTTT.

J is TRBJ1-5 and V is TRBV4-1; 7 nucleotides line up with TRBD1. The germline V gene has CDR1 MGHRA and CDR2 YSYEKL. The CDR3 length is 19 residues. V lost 4 bases to trimming and J lost 4 bases; unmatched junction nucleotides: 19. Written as DNA, the CDR3 is TGCGCCAGCAGCCCCAAGTCTCCCTGGGACAGATGGTCTAATCAGCCCCAGCATTTT. Its translation is CASSPKSPWDRWSNQPQHF.

This chain connects TRBV7-6 to TRBJ2-5, with 8 bases that match TRBD2. V lost 4 bases to trimming and J lost 2 bases; unmatched junction nucleotides: 18. This CDR3 region has 19 residues. From germline, CDR1 is SGHVS and CDR2 FNYEAQ. For the CDR3, the DNA is TGTGCCAGCAGCTGGGGCTGGGAGTATAGCGGGGAGACTCAAGAGACCCAGTACTTC. Encoded protein: CASSWGWEYSGETQETQYF.